What follows are 21 T cell receptor beta chains derived from one specimen sequenced in a study of blood T cell repertoires in COVID-19. Method: immunoSEQ multiplex PCR; TCRdb's copy keeps in-frame clones and lacks some. The data contain 110,000 to 150,000 clones, approximately 78% of them singletons. Sequencing was carried out using PBMCs or T cells enriched from blood (not recorded which). These receptors came from a woman aged 45-59 years who had recovered from COVID-19.

CDR3 sequence reads: CSVTSGQGTYF. Written as DNA, the CDR3 is TGCAGCGTCACCAGCGGGCAGGGAACGTACTTC. The chain combines TRBV29-1 with TRBJ2-5, with a tentative D call TRBD2 (6 bases). Germline V gives CDR1 SQVTM, CDR2 ANQGSEA. Trimming took off 6 bases at V and 13 bases at J, with 18 bases between the two ends. The CDR3 contains 11 residues.

The chain couples TRBV28 to TRBJ1-3, with TRBD1 identical over 7 bases. CDR1 and CDR2 from the germline V gene are MDHEN and SYDVKM. The CDR3 length is 17 residues. J was trimmed by 0 bases and V by 4 bases; bases with no gene match: 9. The CDR3 spells CASSSTGQPFSGNTIYF. The DNA of the CDR3 is TGTGCCAGCAGTTCAACGGGACAGCCGTTCTCTGGAAACACCATATATTTT.

The V and J genes are TRBV18 and TRBJ1-2, with TRBD1 matching over 9 bases. Germline V gives CDR1 KGHSH, CDR2 LQKENI. V lost 2 bases, J lost 5 bases, and 9 bases stayed unmatched. The CDR3 has 16 amino acids. The CDR3 region is CASSPVEGQGGYGYTF. CDR3 bases: TGTGCCAGCTCACCAGTCGAGGGACAGGGAGGTTATGGCTACACCTTC.

The chain employs TRBV5-1 and TRBJ2-5, with 9 bases fitting TRBD1. Germline V CDR1 and CDR2: SGHRS, YFSETQ. The J segment lost 4 bases and the V segment lost 8 bases, leaving 15 bases of the junction unmatched. CDR3 length: 16 residues. The CDR3 bases are TGCGCCAGTACTCCTTTGACAGGGGGAAGGGGAGAGACCCAGTACTTC. It specifies CASTPLTGGRGETQYF. Using reference TRBV5-1 and TRBJ2-5 for the parts outside the CDR3, the full variable domain is KAGVTQTPRYLIKTRGQQVTLSCSPISGHRSVSWYQQTPGQGLQFLFEYFSETQRNKGNFPGRFSGRQFSNSRSEMNVSTLELGDSALYLCASTPLTGGRGETQYFGPGTRLLVL.

V and J are TRBV11-2 and TRBJ2-7; D call uncertain. This CDR3 region has 13 residues. V was clipped by 1 base and J by 6 bases, with 10 bases between them. Germline V gene data show CDR1 as SGHAT and CDR2 as FQNNGV. The chain's CDR3 is CASSLGSAGEQYV. CDR3 sequence (DNA): TGTGCCAGCAGCTTAGGCTCTGCCGGCGAGCAGTACGTC.

The V gene is TRBV18, the J gene TRBJ1-2; maybe TRBD1 (5 bases). The CDR3 has 15 residues. Trimming removed 3 bases at V and 7 bases at J, with 18 bases between. The germline V gene has CDR1 KGHSH and CDR2 LQKENI. The CDR3 bases are TGTGCCAGCTCACCGGGGCAGGAGCAATCCTCTGGCTACACCTTC. Translation: CASSPGQEQSSGYTF.

The rearrangement joins TRBV7-3 to TRBJ1-1; D might be TRBD1 (6 bases). Per the germline V gene, CDR1 is SGHTA and CDR2 is FQGTGA. V was shortened by 6 bases and J by 1 base, with 15 bases between the two germline ends. This CDR3 has 15 residues. The CDR3 DNA is TGTGCCAGCAGACCGTCAGGGGAGAGGAACACTGAAGCTTTCTTT. Residues: CASRPSGERNTEAFF.

The CDR3 here is CASSLGRGLNQPQHF. Written as DNA, the CDR3 is TGTGCCAGCAGCCTCGGACGGGGACTCAATCAGCCCCAGCATTTT. The V and J genes are TRBV7-6 and TRBJ1-5, with D maybe TRBD1 (5 bases). V lost 5 bases to trimming and J lost 3 bases, with 14 bases between them. CDR1 and CDR2 from the germline V gene are SGHVS and FNYEAQ. The CDR3 has 15 residues.

The rearrangement uses TRBV19 and TRBJ1-2, with 7 bases lining up with TRBD1. Looked up from germline, CDR1 is LNHDA and CDR2 is SQIVND (reference sequence). CDR3 length equals 14 residues. J gave up 4 bases and V 3 bases, and 5 bases lay outside the gene matches. The CDR3 DNA is TGTGCCAGTAGTATCGACAGGGTTATCTATGGCTACACCTTC. Protein sequence: CASSIDRVIYGYTF.

V usage is TRBV2 and J usage is TRBJ2-1; no reliable D call. The V end was cut by 0 bases, the J end by 0 bases, with 6 bases between. Germline CDR1 and CDR2: SNHLY and FYNNEI. The CDR3 totals 15 residues. The CDR3 protein is CASSEALPSYNEQFF. CDR3 coding DNA: TGTGCCAGCAGTGAAGCTCTCCCCTCCTACAATGAGCAGTTCTTC.

This clone was seen a few times. CDR3: CASSTQGPQPQHF. In DNA, the CDR3 is TGTGCCAGCAGCACACAGGGTCCCCAGCCCCAGCATTTT. V usage is TRBV6-6 and J usage is TRBJ1-5, with D possibly being TRBD1 (6 bases). Germline CDR1 reads MNHNY; CDR2 reads SVGAGI (reference sequence). The V gene lost 6 bases and the J gene lost 7 bases, with 13 bases spanning the gap. The CDR3 has 13 amino acids.

This chain connects TRBV12-3 or TRBV12-4 to TRBJ2-5, with D possibly matching TRBD1 (5 bases). V was shortened by 5 bases and J by 2 bases, with 9 bases between the two germline ends. CDR3 length: 13 amino acids. The CDR3 here is CASSQGPQETQYF. The CDR3 DNA reads as TGTGCCAGCAGTCAGGGTCCACAAGAGACCCAGTACTTC.

The rearrangement links TRBV5-4 to TRBJ1-2; D is uncertain. The CDR3 contains 14 residues. Germline V gene data show CDR1 as SGHNT and CDR2 as YYREEE (reference sequence). The V end lost 0 bases, the J end lost 7 bases, and 13 bases lay between the germline ends. This CDR3 reads CASSLGAATGGYTF. The CDR3 bases are TGTGCCAGCAGCTTGGGAGCGGCAACGGGTGGCTACACCTTC.

The chain is built from TRBV15 and TRBJ1-2; tentatively, D is TRBD1 (6 bases). Germline CDR1 LNHNV, CDR2 YYDKDF (reference sequence). V lost 5 bases to trimming and J lost 2 bases, with 6 bases between them. CDR3 size: 12 residues. CDR3 amino acids: CATSGGNYGYTF. CDR3 in DNA: TGTGCCACCAGCGGGGGCAACTATGGCTACACCTTC. Filled out from reference TRBV15 and TRBJ1-2, the complete variable domain reads DAMVIQNPRYQVTQFGKPVTLSCSQTLNHNVMYWYQQKSSQAPKLLFHYYDKDFNNEADTPDNFQSRRPNTSFCFLDIRSPGLGDTAMYLCATSGGNYGYTFGSGTRLTVV.

This clone came up once. V usage is TRBV27 and J usage is TRBJ2-1, with TRBD2 matching 7 bases. V lost 5 bases, J lost 7 bases, and 11 bases stayed unmatched. The V gene's germline CDR1 is MNHEY and CDR2 SMNVEV (reference sequence). The CDR3 length is 15 residues. The CDR3 reads CASSPRSLGGNEQFF. Here the CDR3 DNA reads TGTGCCAGCAGTCCCAGGTCCCTCGGGGGGAATGAGCAGTTCTTC.

This clone was picked up a small number of times. The gene calls are TRBV5-6 and TRBJ2-2, with TRBD2 identical over 7 bases. The CDR3 loop spans 15 amino acids. J was trimmed by 3 bases and V by 5 bases; bases with no gene match: 7. Germline CDR1 SGHDT, CDR2 YYEEEE. CDR3 in DNA: TGTGCCAGCAGTAGCGACGGGGGGTACACCGGGGAGCTGTTTTTT. It yields the protein CASSSDGGYTGELFF. Full variable domain (rest looked up from reference TRBV5-6 and TRBJ2-2): DAGVTQSPTHLIKTRGQQVTLRCSPKSGHDTVSWYQQALGQGPQFIFQYYEEEERQRGNFPDRFSGHQFPNYSSELNVNALLLGDSALYLCASSSDGGYTGELFFGEGSRLTVL.

This clone has ten or more counts. V gene TRBV7-8 combines with J gene TRBJ1-2; TRBD1 might be the D (6 bases). CDR3 length: 15 amino acids. CDR1 is SGHVS and CDR2 is FQNEAQ in the germline V gene. V lost 3 bases and J lost 8, with 19 bases in between. The CDR3: CASSFSTGTSGGYTF. CDR3 in DNA: TGTGCCAGCAGCTTCTCCACAGGGACCTCGGGGGGCTACACCTTC.

The chain is built from TRBV6-6 and TRBJ2-3, with D possibly matching TRBD1 (5 bases). Germline V gives CDR1 MNHNY, CDR2 SVGAGI (reference sequence). Trimming stripped 6 bases from V and 6 bases from J, with 19 bases between. CDR3 length equals 15 residues. CDR3 DNA sequence: TGTGCCAGCAGACACAGGCTCGTAGGGCCCGATACGCAGTATTTT. It encodes CASRHRLVGPDTQYF.

The CDR3, as DNA: TGTGCCAGCAGCTCCCTCCAACAGGGGTGGACCGGGGAGCTGTTTTTT. This encodes CASSSLQQGWTGELFF. The J gene is TRBJ2-2, the V gene TRBV11-1, with 7 positions matching TRBD1. From germline, CDR1 is SGHAT and CDR2 FQDESV (reference sequence). V lost 4 bases, J lost 5 bases, and 10 bases stayed unmatched. CDR3 length: 16 amino acids.

The rearrangement links TRBV12-3 or TRBV12-4 to TRBJ2-3; D not resolved. Trimming pared 7 bases from V and 4 bases from J, leaving 12 bases between. The CDR3 sequence is 13 residues long. This chain's CDR3 is CASTSPGADTQYF. Written as DNA, the CDR3 is TGTGCCAGCACTTCCCCCGGTGCAGATACGCAGTATTTT.

The J gene is TRBJ1-3, the V gene TRBV11-2; D is ambiguous. Trimming shortened V by 5 bases and J by 2 bases, and 7 bases separated the two germline ends. The CDR3 spans 13 residues. In germline, CDR1 is SGHAT, CDR2 FQNNGV. CDR3 coding DNA: TGTGCCAGCAGCCCTTTTGCTGGAAACACCATATATTTT. Its protein is CASSPFAGNTIYF.